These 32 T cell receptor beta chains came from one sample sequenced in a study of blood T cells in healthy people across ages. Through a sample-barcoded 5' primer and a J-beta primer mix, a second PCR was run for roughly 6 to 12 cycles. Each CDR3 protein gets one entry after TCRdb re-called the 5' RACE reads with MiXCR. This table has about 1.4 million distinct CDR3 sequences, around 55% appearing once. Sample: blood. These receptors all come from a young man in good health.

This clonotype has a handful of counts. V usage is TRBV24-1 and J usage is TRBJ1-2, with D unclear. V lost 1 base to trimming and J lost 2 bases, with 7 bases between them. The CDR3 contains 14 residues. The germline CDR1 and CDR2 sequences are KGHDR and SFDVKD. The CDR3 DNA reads TGTGCCACCAGTGATTTTCACAGAAACTATGGCTACACCTTC. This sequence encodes CATSDFHRNYGYTF.

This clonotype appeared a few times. The CDR3 spells CASSDPGLAGEDTQYF. DNA of the CDR3: TGTGCCAGCAGCGACCCGGGACTAGCGGGAGAAGATACGCAGTATTTT. This chain joins TRBV5-6 and TRBJ2-3; TRBD2 agrees at 14 bases. Germline CDR1 is SGHDT and CDR2 is YYEEEE. This CDR3 spans 16 amino acids. V lost 4 bases and J lost 5; bases outside the gene matches: 6. Combining the CDR3 with reference TRBV5-6 and TRBJ2-3 gives the whole variable domain DAGVTQSPTHLIKTRGQQVTLRCSPKSGHDTVSWYQQALGQGPQFIFQYYEEEERQRGNFPDRFSGHQFPNYSSELNVNALLLGDSALYLCASSDPGLAGEDTQYFGPGTRLTVL.

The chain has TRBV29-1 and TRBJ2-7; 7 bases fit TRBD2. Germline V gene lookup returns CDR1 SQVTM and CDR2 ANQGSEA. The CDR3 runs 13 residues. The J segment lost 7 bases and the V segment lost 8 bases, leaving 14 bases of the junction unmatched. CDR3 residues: CSMAVGGSKEQYF. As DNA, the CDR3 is TGCAGCATGGCGGTGGGCGGGAGTAAGGAGCAGTACTTC.

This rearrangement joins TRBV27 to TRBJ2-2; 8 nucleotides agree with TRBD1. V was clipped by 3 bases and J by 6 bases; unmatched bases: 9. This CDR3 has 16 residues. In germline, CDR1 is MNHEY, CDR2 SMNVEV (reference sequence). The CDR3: CASSFTGTGPSGELFF. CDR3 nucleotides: TGTGCCAGCAGTTTCACCGGGACAGGTCCTTCCGGGGAGCTGTTTTTT.

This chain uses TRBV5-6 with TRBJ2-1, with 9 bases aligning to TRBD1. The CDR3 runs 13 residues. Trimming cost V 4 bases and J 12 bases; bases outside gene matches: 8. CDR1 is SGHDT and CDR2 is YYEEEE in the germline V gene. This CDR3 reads CASSGGQGRGQFF. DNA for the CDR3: TGTGCCAGCAGCGGGGGACAGGGCCGGGGGCAGTTCTTC. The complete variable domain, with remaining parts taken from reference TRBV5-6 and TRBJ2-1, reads DAGVTQSPTHLIKTRGQQVTLRCSPKSGHDTVSWYQQALGQGPQFIFQYYEEEERQRGNFPDRFSGHQFPNYSSELNVNALLLGDSALYLCASSGGQGRGQFFGPGTRLTVL.

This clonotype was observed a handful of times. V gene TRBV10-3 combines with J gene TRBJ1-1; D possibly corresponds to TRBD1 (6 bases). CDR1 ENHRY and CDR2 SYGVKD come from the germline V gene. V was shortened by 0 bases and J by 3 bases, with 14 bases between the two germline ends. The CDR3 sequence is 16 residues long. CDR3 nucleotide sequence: TGTGCCATCAGTGAGTCGAATAGGGGGGAACACACTGAAGCTTTCTTT. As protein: CAISESNRGEHTEAFF.

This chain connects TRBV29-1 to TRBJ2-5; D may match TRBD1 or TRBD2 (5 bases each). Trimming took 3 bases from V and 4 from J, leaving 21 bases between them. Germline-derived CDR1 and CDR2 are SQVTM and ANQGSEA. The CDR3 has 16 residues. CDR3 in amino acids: CSVEVGEGSLGETQYF. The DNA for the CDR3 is TGCAGCGTTGAGGTCGGTGAGGGGTCTTTGGGAGAGACCCAGTACTTC. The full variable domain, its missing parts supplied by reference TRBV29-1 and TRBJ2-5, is SAVISQKPSRDICQRGTSLTIQCQVDSQVTMMFWYRQQPGQSLTLIATANQGSEATYESGFVIDKFPISRPNLTFSTLTVSNMSPEDSSIYLCSVEVGEGSLGETQYFGPGTRLLVL.

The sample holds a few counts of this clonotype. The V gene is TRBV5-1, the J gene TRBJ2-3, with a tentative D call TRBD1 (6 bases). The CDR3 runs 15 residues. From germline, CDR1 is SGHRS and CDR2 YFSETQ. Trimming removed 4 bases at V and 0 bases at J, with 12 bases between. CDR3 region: CASSSGQLSTDTQYF. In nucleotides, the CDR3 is TGCGCCAGCAGCAGCGGACAGCTAAGCACAGATACGCAGTATTTT.

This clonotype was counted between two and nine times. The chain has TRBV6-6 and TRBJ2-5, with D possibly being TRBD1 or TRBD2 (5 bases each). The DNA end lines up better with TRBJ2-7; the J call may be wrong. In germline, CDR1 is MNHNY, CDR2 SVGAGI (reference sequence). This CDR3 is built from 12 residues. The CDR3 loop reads CASSWDDYEQYF. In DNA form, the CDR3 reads TGTGCCAGCAGTTGGGACGATTACGAGCAGTACTTC.

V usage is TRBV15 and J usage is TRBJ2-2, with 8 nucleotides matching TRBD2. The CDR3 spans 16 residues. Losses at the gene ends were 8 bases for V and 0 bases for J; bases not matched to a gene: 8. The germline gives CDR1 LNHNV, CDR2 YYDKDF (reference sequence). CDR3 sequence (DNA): TGTGCCACCCAAAAGGGTAGCGGGGCGAACACCGGGGAGCTGTTTTTT. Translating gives CATQKGSGANTGELFF. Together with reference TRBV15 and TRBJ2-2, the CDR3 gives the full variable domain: DAMVIQNPRYQVTQFGKPVTLSCSQTLNHNVMYWYQQKSSQAPKLLFHYYDKDFNNEADTPDNFQSRRPNTSFCFLDIRSPGLGDTAMYLCATQKGSGANTGELFFGEGSRLTVL.

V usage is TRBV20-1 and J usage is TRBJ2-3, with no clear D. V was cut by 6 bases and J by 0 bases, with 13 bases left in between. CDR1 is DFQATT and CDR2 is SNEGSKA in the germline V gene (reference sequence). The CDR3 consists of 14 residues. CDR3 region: CSAEPAPSTDTQYF. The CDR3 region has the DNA TGCAGTGCCGAACCCGCTCCTAGCACAGATACGCAGTATTTT.

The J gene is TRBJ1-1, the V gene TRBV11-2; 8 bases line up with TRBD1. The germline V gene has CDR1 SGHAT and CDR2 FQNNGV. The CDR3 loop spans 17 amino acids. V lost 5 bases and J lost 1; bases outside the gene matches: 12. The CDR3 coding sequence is TGTGCCAGCAGCCTAGGACAGGGTGGGAGGGGGAACACTGAAGCTTTCTTT. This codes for CASSLGQGGRGNTEAFF. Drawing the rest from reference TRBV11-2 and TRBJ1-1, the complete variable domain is EAGVAQSPRYKIIEKRQSVAFWCNPISGHATLYWYQQILGQGPKLLIQFQNNGVVDDSQLPKDRFSAERLKGVDSTLKIQPAKLEDSAVYLCASSLGQGGRGNTEAFFGQGTRLTVV.

CDR3 sequence reads: CASRPTPGQGREEQFF. DNA for the CDR3: TGTGCCAGCAGACCCACTCCGGGACAGGGCCGAGAGGAGCAGTTCTTC. V usage is TRBV7-9 and J usage is TRBJ2-1; 9 bases map to TRBD1. The germline V gene has CDR1 SEHNR and CDR2 FQNEAQ (reference sequence). The trim removed 6 bases at V and 10 bases at J, leaving 16 bases unmatched. The CDR3 consists of 16 residues. Supplemented by reference TRBV7-9 and TRBJ2-1, the full variable domain reads DTGVSQNPRHKITKRGQNVTFRCDPISEHNRLYWYRQTLGQGPEFLTYFQNEAQLEKSRLLSDRFSAERPKGSFSTLEIQRTEQGDSAMYLCASRPTPGQGREEQFFGPGTRLTVL.

The CDR3 DNA reads TGCAGTGCCGGACAGGGGGTCGGCTACGAGCAGTACTTC. Amino acid sequence: CSAGQGVGYEQYF. The chain is built from TRBV20-1 and TRBJ2-5, with 10 bases fitting TRBD1. The J call may be in error: the DNA end matches TRBJ2-7 better. Germline assignment: CDR1 DFQATT and CDR2 SNEGSKA (reference sequence). CDR3 length: 13 residues.

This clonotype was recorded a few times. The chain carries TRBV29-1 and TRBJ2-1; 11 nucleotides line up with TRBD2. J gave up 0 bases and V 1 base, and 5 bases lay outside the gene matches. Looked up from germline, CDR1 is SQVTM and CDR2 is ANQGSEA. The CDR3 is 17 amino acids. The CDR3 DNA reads TGCAGCGTTGAAGGGGGGACTAGCGGTAGCTCCTACAATGAGCAGTTCTTC. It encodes CSVEGGTSGSSYNEQFF.

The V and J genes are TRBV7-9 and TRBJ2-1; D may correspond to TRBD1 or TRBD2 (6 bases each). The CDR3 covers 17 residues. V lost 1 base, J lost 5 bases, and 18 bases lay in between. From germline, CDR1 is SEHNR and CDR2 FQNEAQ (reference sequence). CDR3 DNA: TGTGCCAGCAGCTTAGTCCGAGGGGGGCGCGTAAACAATGAGCAGTTCTTC. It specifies CASSLVRGGRVNNEQFF.

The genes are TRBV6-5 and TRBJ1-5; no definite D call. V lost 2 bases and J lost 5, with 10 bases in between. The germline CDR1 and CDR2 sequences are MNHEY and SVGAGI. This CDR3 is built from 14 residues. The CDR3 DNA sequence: TGTGCCAGCAGTTACCGGTTAGGGTATCAGCCCCAGCATTTT. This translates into CASSYRLGYQPQHF.

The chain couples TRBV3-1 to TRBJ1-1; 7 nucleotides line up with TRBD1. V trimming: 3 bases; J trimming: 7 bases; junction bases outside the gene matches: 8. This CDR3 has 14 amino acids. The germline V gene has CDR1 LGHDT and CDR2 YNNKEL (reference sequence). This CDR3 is CASSQSGTEDEAFF. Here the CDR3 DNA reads TGTGCCAGCAGCCAGTCAGGGACAGAAGATGAAGCTTTCTTT.

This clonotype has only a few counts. CDR3 sequence (DNA): TGTGCCAGCAGTTACTCGTTATCAGAAGCCAAAAACATTCAGTACTTC. It is translated as CASSYSLSEAKNIQYF. The chain combines TRBV6-2 or TRBV6-3 with TRBJ2-4; no firm D call. The ends were cut back, 0 bases at V and 0 bases at J, with 9 bases in the middle. The CDR3 spans 16 residues. Germline V gene data show CDR1 as MNHEY and CDR2 as SVGEGT.

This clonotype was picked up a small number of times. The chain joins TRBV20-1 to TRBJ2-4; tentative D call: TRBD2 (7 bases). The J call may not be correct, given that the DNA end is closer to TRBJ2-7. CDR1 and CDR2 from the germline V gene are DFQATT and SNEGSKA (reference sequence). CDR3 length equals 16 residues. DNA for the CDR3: TGCAGTGCTAGAGCCCCGAGGGGGACTACCATAGACGAGCAGTACTTC. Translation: CSARAPRGTTIDEQYF.

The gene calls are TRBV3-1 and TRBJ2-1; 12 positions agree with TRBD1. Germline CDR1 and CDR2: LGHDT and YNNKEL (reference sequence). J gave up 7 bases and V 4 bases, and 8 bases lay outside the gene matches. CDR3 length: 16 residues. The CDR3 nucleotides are TGTGCCAGCAGCCCCGGGACAGGGGGCATCGGGAATGAGCAGTTCTTC. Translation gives CASSPGTGGIGNEQFF.

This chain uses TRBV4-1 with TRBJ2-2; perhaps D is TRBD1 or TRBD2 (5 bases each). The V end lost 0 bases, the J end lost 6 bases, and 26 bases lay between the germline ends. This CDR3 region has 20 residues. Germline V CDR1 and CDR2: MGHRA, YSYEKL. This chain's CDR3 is CASSQDWNGQGATIPGELFF. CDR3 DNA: TGCGCCAGCAGCCAAGATTGGAACGGGCAGGGAGCAACGATCCCCGGGGAGCTGTTTTTT.

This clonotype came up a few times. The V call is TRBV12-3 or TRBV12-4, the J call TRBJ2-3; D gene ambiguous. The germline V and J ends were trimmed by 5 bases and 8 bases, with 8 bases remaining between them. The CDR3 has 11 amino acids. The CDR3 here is CASSEIGTQYF. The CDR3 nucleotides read TGTGCCAGCAGTGAAATCGGTACGCAGTATTTT.

The CDR3 reads CAIRPGQGFDEQFF. The CDR3, as DNA: TGTGCCATCAGGCCGGGACAGGGGTTTGACGAGCAGTTCTTC. The V gene is TRBV10-3, the J gene TRBJ2-1; 10 nucleotides align to TRBD1. With V trimmed by 6 bases and J by 10 bases, 9 bases remained unmatched. CDR3 length equals 14 residues. CDR1 and CDR2 (germline): ENHRY, SYGVKD.

CDR3 loop: CASSGGRSLRFF. CDR3 DNA sequence: TGTGCCAGCAGTGGGGGACGGAGTCTACGGTTCTTC. The V call is TRBV6-1, the J call TRBJ2-1; the D call may be TRBD1 or TRBD2 (5 bases each). CDR1 and CDR2 from the germline V gene are MNHNS and SASEGT. Trimming left V 4 bases short and J 15 bases short, with 16 bases between. This CDR3 is built from 12 residues.

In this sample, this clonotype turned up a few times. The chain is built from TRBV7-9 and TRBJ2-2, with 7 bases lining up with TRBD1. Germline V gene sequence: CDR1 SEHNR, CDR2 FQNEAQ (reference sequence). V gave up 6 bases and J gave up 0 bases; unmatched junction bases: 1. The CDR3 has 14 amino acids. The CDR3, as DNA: TGTGCCAGCAGGGGGACAGCGAACACCGGGGAGCTGTTTTTT. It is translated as CASRGTANTGELFF.

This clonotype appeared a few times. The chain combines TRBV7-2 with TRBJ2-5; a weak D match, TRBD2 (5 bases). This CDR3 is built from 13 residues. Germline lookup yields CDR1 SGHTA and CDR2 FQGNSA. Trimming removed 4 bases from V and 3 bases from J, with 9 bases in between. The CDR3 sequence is CASSSGVEETQYF. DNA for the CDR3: TGTGCCAGCAGCTCCGGGGTTGAAGAGACCCAGTACTTC.

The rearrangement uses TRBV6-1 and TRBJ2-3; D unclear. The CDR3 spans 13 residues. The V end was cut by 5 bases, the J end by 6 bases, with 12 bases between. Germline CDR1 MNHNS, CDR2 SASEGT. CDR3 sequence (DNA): TGTGCCAGCAGTCACAGTGCGGTTGATACGCAGTATTTT. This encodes CASSHSAVDTQYF.

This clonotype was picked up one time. CDR3 nucleotide sequence: TGTGCCAGCAGTTCCCCCGACGCGACAGATACGCAGTATTTT. It is translated as CASSSPDATDTQYF. The V gene is TRBV6-5, the J gene TRBJ2-3; D is unresolved. The CDR3 runs to 14 residues. CDR1 and CDR2 (germline): MNHEY, SVGAGI. Trimming left V 4 bases short and J 3 bases short, with 11 bases between.

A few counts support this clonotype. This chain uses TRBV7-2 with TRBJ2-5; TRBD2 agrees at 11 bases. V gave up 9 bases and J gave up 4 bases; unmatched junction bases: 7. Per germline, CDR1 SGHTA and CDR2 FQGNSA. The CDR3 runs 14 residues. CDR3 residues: CASSTGLAGETQYF. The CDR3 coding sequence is TGTGCCAGTAGTACCGGACTAGCGGGAGAGACCCAGTACTTC.

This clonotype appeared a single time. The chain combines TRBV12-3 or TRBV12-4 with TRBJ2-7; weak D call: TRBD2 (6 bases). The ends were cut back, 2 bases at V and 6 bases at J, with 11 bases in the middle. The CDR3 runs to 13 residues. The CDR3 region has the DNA TGTGCCAGCAGTTTAAAGGAGGGATCCGAGCAGTACTTC. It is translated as CASSLKEGSEQYF.

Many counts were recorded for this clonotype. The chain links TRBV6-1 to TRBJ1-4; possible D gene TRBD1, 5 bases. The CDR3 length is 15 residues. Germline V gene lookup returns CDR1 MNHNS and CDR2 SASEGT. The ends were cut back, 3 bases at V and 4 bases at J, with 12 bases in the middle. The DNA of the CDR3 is TGTGCCAGCAGTGAGGGGGACGGTTATAATGAAAAACTGTTTTTT. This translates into CASSEGDGYNEKLFF.